This T cell receptor beta chain appears in the sequencing data of a study of cytomegalovirus exposure and HLA in healthy donors. The germline gives CDR1 LNHDA, CDR2 SQIVND (reference sequence). J lost 0 bases, V lost 6 bases, and 3 bases had no gene match. The CDR3 contains 15 residues. Whole-study findings and limits: Roughly uniform sequencing depth across donors was assumed, possibly incorrectly.

Primers: 60 Vbeta forward and 13 Jbeta reverse. The repertoire was sequenced with immunoSEQ multiplex PCR; TCRdb's copy has only in-frame clones and lacks some. Among 140,000 to 150,000 clones listed, less than 10% were seen once. Points on this clone: Antigen unknown.

The sample consisted of PBMCs. The TCR originated in a man aged 45-60 years in good health and CMV-seronegative. The chain links TRBV19 to TRBJ2-1, with 9 bases fitting TRBD2. In nucleotides, the CDR3 is TGTGCCAGTAGAGCGGGGGGCCTCTCCTACAATGAGCAGTTCTTC. Amino acid sequence: CASRAGGLSYNEQFF.